This entry is about one T cell receptor beta chain. Its antigen is still unknown. Treatment here: approximately nine-day PBMC culture with coronavirus spike peptide pools or control peptides (ViraFEST assay). This entry is derived from a study of vaccination and CD4 T cells after COVID-19. CD4+ T cells that had been cultured provided DNA sequenced with the Oncomine TCR Beta short-read assay. TCRdb reanalysed the PCR reads using MiXCR and keeps one entry per CDR3 protein. The sample includes about 12,000 distinct CDR3 sequences, around 58% of them seen just once. V shed 5 bases and J shed 6 bases, with 17 bases lying between them. CDR3 length: 14 residues. CDR1 SQVTM and CDR2 ANQGSEA come from the germline V gene.

The sequence was collected from a human donor who had recovered from COVID-19. This rearrangement joins TRBV29-1 to TRBJ1-5; D may be TRBD1 (6 bases). Sequencing was performed on CD4+ T cells from blood, cultured in vitro. CDR3 coding DNA: TGCAGCGTTCGTCGCGGGGGGGGCGGTCAGCCCCAGCATTTT. This codes for CSVRRGGGGQPQHF.